This TCR beta chain was profiled in a study of naive and memory T cell subsets. The SP2 primer and nested alpha and beta constant region primers amplified ligated cDNA in four rounds. TCRdb re-called the UMI-ligation and nested PCR reads with MiXCR, one entry per CDR3 protein. The data contain around 24,000 distinct CDR3 sequences, around 4.9% of them seen just once; the ten biggest clones take up 7% to 9%. The library had UMIs added by 3' ligation of an oligonucleotide to TCR cDNA. Cells were not sorted; total RNA input targeted about 1 to 1000 ng. This clonotype was detected many times. CDR1 and CDR2 from the germline V gene are MDHEN and SYDVKM. The CDR3 has 17 amino acids. The V segment lost 1 base and the J segment 2 bases; nucleotides outside the gene matches: 5.

The rearrangement links TRBV28 to TRBJ2-6, with TRBD1 matching 7 bases. The specimen sequenced was blood. This sequence originates from an adult in good health. CDR3 protein: CASSLSRGTAGANVLTF. CDR3 in DNA: TGTGCCAGCAGTTTATCTCGAGGGACAGCTGGGGCCAACGTCCTGACTTTC.